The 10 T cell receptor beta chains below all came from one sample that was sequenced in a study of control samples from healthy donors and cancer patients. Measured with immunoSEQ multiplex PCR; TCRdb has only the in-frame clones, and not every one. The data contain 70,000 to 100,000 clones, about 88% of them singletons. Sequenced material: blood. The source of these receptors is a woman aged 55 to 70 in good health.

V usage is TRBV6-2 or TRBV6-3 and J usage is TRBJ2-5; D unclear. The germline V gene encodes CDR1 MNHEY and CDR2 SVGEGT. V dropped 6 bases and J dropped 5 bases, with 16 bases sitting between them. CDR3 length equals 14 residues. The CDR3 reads CASSLFPDRETQYF. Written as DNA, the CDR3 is TGTGCCAGCAGCCTCTTTCCTGATAGGGAGACCCAGTACTTC.

As DNA, the CDR3 is TGTGCCAGCAGTCCCAGGAGGGACCTCCGAGCCTACAATGAGCAGTTCTTC. Translated, it gives CASSPRRDLRAYNEQFF. The chain has TRBV6-2 or TRBV6-3 and TRBJ2-1; tentative D call: TRBD2 (6 bases). CDR3 size: 17 residues. Germline values: CDR1 MNHEY, CDR2 SVGEGT. Trimming took off 5 bases at V and 2 bases at J, with 19 bases between the two ends.

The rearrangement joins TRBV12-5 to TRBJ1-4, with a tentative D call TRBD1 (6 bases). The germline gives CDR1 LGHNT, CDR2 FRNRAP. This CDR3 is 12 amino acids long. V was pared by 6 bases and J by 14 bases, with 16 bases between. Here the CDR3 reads CASGYSTGRLFF. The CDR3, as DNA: TGTGCTAGTGGCTATTCAACAGGGAGGCTGTTTTTT.

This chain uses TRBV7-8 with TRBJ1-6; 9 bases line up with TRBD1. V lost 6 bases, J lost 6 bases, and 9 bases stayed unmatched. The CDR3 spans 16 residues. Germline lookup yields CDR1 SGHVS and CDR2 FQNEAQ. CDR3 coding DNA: TGTGCCAGCAGGGGACAGGGTGTTTCGCGTAATTCACCCCTCCACTTT. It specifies CASRGQGVSRNSPLHF. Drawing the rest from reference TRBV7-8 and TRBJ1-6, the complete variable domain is GAGVSQSPRYKVAKRGQDVALRCDPISGHVSLFWYQQALGQGPEFLTYFQNEAQLDKSGLPSDRFFAERPEGSVSTLKIQRTQQEDSAVYLCASRGQGVSRNSPLHFGNGTRLTVT.

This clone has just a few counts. CDR3: CASSFTGDSNQPQHF. The DNA for the CDR3 is TGTGCCAGCAGCTTTACGGGAGATAGCAATCAGCCCCAGCATTTT. The chain has TRBV5-5 and TRBJ1-5; D uncertain. V lost 2 bases to trimming and J lost 0 bases, with 9 bases between them. Germline loops: CDR1 SGHKS, CDR2 YYEKEE (reference sequence). This CDR3 contains 15 residues.

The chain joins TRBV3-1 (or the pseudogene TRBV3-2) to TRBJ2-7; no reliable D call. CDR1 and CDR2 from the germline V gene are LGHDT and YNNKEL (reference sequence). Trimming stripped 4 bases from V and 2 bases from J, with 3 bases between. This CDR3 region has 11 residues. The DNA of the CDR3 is TGTGCCAGCAGCCCAGCCTACGAGCAGTACTTC. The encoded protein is CASSPAYEQYF.

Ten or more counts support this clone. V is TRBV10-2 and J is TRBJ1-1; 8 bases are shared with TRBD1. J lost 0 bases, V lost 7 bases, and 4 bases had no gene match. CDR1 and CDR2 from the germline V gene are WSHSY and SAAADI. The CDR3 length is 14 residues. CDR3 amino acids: CASKDRGLNTEAFF. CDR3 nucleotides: TGCGCCAGCAAAGACAGGGGCCTGAACACTGAAGCTTTCTTT.

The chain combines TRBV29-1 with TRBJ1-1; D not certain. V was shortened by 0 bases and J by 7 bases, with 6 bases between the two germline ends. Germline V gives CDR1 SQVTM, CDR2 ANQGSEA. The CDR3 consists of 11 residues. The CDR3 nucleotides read TGCAGCGTTGAAGACGCGTATGAAGCTTTCTTT. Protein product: CSVEDAYEAFF.

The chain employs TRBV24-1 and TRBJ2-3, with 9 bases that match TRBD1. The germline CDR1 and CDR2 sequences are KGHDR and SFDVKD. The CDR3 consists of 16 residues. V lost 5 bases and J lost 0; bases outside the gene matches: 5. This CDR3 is CATSAGTGRSTDTQYF. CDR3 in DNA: TGTGCCACCAGTGCCGGGACAGGGCGAAGCACAGATACGCAGTATTTT.

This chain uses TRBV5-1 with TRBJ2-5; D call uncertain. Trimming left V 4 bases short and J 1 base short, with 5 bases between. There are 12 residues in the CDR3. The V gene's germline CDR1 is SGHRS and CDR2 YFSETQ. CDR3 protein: CASSQIQETQYF. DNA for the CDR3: TGCGCCAGCAGCCAAATCCAAGAGACCCAGTACTTC.